This T cell receptor beta chain was recovered during a study of cytomegalovirus exposure and HLA in healthy donors. With 5 bases clipped from V and 9 bases from J, the junction kept 6 bases outside the gene matches. This CDR3 comprises 14 residues. Germline-derived CDR1 and CDR2 are MDHEN and SYDVKM. Many counts were recorded for this clone. Sequencing was performed with immunoSEQ multiplex PCR; in TCRdb, only in-frame clones are kept and a portion is missing. The sample shows approximately 210,000 clones, roughly 88% of them seen only once. Source material: PBMCs. V and J are TRBV28 and TRBJ2-2; 10 bases fit TRBD2. This clonotype originated in a woman aged 18-29 years in good health and CMV-seronegative. Here the CDR3 reads CASSLAGEVRELFF. CDR3 nucleotides: TGTGCCAGCAGTCTAGCGGGAGAGGTCCGGGAGCTGTTTTTT.